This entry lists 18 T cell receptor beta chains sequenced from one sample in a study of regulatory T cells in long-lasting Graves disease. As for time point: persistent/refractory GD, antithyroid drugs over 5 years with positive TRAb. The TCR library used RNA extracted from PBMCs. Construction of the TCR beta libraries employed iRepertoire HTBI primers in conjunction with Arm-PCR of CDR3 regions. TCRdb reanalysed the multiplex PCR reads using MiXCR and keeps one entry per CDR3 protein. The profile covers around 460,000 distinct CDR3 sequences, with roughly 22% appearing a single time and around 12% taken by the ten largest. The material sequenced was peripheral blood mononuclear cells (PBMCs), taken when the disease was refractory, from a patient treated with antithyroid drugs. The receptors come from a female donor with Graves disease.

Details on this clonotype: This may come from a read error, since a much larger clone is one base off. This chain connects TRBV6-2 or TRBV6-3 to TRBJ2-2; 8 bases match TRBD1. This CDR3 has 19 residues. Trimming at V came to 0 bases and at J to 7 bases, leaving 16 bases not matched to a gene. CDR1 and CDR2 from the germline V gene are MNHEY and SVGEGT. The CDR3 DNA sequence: TGTGCCAGCAGTTACTCGACCAACCGGGACAGGACGTACGGCGGGGAGCTGTTTTTT. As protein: CASSYSTNRDRTYGGELFF.

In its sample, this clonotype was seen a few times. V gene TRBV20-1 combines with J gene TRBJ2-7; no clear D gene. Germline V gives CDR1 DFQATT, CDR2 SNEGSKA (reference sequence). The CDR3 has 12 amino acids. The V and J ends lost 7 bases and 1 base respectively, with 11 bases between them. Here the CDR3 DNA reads TGCAGTGTTCCGAACGAATCCTACGAGCAGTACTTC. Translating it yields CSVPNESYEQYF.

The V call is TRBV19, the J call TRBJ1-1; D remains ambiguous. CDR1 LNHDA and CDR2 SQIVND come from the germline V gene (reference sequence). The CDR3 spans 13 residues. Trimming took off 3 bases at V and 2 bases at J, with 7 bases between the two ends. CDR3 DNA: TGTGCCAGTAGTATTCAAACAAACACTGAAGCTTTCTTT. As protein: CASSIQTNTEAFF.

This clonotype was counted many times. Here the CDR3 DNA reads TGCAGTGCTAGCCCCGTAGGGGCTGGTAACACTGAAGCTTTCTTT. This sequence encodes CSASPVGAGNTEAFF. This chain joins TRBV20-1 and TRBJ1-1; weak D call: TRBD1 (5 bases). The V and J ends lost 3 bases and 2 bases respectively, with 16 bases between them. Germline loops: CDR1 DFQATT, CDR2 SNEGSKA (reference sequence). This CDR3 has 15 amino acids.

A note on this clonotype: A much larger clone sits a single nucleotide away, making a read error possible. CDR3 amino acids: CASSLAGANVQYF. The CDR3 DNA is TGTGCCAGCAGTTTGGCGGGAGCAAACGTTCAGTACTTC. V and J are TRBV28 and TRBJ2-4; 7 nucleotides agree with TRBD2. The CDR3 consists of 13 residues. CDR1 is MDHEN, CDR2 SYDVKM, per germline.

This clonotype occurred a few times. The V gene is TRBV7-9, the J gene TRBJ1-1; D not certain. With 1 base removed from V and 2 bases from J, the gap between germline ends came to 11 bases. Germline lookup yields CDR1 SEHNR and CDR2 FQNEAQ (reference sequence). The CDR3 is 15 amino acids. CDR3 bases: TGTGCCAGCAGCTTAGGGGCGGGAACCAACACTGAAGCTTTCTTT. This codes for CASSLGAGTNTEAFF.

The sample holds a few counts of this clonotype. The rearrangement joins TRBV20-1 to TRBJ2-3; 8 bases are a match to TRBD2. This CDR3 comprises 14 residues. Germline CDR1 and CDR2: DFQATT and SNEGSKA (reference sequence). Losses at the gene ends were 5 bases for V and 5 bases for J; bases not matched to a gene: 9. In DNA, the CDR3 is TGCAGTGCTGTTAACGCGGGGGGTGGAGATACGCAGTATTTT. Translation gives CSAVNAGGGDTQYF.

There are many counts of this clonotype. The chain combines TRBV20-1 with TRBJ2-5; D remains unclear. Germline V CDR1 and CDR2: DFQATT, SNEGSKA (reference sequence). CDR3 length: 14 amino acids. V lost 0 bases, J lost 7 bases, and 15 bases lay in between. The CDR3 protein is CSARDASSSGTQYF. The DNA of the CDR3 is TGCAGTGCTAGAGACGCCAGCTCCTCGGGGACCCAGTACTTC.

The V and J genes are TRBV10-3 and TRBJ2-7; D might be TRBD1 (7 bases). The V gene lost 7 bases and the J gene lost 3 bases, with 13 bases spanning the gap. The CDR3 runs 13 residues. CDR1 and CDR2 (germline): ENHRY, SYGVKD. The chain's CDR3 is CAINPRGDYEQYF. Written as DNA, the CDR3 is TGTGCCATCAATCCCAGGGGGGACTACGAGCAGTACTTC.

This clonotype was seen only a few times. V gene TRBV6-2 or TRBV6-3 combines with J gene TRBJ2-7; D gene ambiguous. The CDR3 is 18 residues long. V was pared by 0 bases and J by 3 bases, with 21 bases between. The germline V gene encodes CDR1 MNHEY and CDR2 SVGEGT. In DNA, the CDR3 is TGTGCCAGCAGTTACTCGGCCCTTGACACCTACCACAGCTACGAGCAGTACTTC. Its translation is CASSYSALDTYHSYEQYF.

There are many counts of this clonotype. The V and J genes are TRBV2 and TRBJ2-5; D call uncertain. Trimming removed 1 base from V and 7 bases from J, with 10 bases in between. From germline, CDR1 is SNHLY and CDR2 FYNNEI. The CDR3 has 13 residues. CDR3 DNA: TGTGCCAGCAGTGAAGGTGCAGTAGGGACCCAGTACTTC. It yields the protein CASSEGAVGTQYF.

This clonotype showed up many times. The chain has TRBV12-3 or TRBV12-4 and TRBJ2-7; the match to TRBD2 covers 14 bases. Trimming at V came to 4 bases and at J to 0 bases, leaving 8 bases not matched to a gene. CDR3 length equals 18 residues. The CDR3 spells CASSSTPGLAGASYEQYF. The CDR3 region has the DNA TGTGCCAGCAGTTCGACACCGGGACTAGCGGGAGCCTCCTACGAGCAGTACTTC.

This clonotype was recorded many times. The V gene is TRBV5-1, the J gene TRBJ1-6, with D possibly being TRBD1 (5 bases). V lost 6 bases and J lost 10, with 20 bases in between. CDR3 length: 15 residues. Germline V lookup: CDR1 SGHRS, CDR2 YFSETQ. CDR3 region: CASTFLGPGDSPLHF. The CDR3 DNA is TGCGCCAGCACGTTTCTAGGACCTGGGGACTCACCCCTCCACTTT.

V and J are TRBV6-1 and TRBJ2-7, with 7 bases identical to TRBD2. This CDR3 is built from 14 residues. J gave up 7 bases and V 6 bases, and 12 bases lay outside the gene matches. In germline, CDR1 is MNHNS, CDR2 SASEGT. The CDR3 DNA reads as TGTGCCAGCAGGGGGGGGGTGGCGGATCGGGAGCAGTACTTC. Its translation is CASRGGVADREQYF.

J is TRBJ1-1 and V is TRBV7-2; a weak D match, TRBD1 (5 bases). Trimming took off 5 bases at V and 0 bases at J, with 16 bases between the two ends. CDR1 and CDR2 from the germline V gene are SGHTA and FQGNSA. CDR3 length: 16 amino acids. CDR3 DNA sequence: TGTGCCAGCAGCCGGGGGGGGGTTGGGATGAACACTGAAGCTTTCTTT. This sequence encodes CASSRGGVGMNTEAFF.

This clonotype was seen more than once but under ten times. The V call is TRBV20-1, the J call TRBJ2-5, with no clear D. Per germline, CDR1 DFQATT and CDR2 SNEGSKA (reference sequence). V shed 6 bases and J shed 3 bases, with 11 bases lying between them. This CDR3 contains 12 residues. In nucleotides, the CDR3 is TGCAGTGCGTTTGTATGGGAAGAGACCCAGTACTTC. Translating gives CSAFVWEETQYF.

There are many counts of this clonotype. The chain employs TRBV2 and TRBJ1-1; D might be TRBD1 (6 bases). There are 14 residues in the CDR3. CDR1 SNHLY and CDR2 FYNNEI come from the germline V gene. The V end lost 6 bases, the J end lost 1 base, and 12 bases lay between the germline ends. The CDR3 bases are TGTGCCAGCAGCACTCTGGGGGCGAACACTGAAGCTTTCTTT. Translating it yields CASSTLGANTEAFF.

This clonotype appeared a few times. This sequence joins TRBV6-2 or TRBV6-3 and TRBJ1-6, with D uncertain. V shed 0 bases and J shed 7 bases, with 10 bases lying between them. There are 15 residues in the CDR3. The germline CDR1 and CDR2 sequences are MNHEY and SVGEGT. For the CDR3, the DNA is TGTGCCAGCAGTTACTCCGGGAATAGAAATTCACCCCTCCACTTT. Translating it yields CASSYSGNRNSPLHF.